Here is one T cell receptor beta chain with its context. Its specificity is unknown. The data stem from a study of T cell repertoires in cytomegalovirus infection. In the study overall: It can be stated that public TCR beta signatures indicated CMV infection as well as a matching HLA type.

TCRdb re-analysed the reads in MiXCR, keeping a single row per CDR3 protein. The sample lists hundreds of thousands of distinct CDR3 sequences; roughly 33% were seen once. General observations from the study: CMV-specific TCR beta clonotypes restricted by HLA-C dominated the ex vivo response.

Sequencing used cultured PBMCs, obtained from culture after CMV antigen stimulation. This sequence originates from a human donor in good health (CMV status not recorded). Some clones in this sample may be carry-over from other donors' samples.

CDR3 sequence reads: CASSRTRGGETQYF. The CDR3, as DNA: TGCGCCAGCAGCCGGACGAGGGGGGGAGAGACCCAGTACTTC. This chain uses TRBV4-1 with TRBJ2-5; possibly TRBD2 for D (7 bases). Deletions cut 4 bases from V and 4 bases from J, with 13 bases between. The germline CDR1 and CDR2 sequences are MGHRA and YSYEKL. The CDR3 consists of 14 residues.